The 28 T cell receptor beta chains below were found in one sample sequenced in a study of glioma-infiltrating T cells after dendritic cell vaccination. Using immunoSEQ multiplex PCR, the repertoire was profiled, and TCRdb retains in-frame clones only, with some absent. The sample carries about 46,000 clones, approximately 90% recorded once. Specified time point: after dendritic cell vaccination, including at tumor progression/relapse. The sample here was blood, taken after dendritic cell vaccination. The receptors were gathered from a human donor with glioblastoma.

The chain combines TRBV30 with TRBJ2-7, with TRBD2 as a possible D gene (7 bases). Germline loops: CDR1 GTSNPN, CDR2 SVGIG (reference sequence). V lost 5 bases, J lost 2 bases, and 16 bases lay in between. This CDR3 has 14 amino acids. The CDR3 sequence is CAWGGREKAYEQYF. The CDR3 DNA sequence: TGTGCCTGGGGGGGGCGGGAGAAGGCCTACGAGCAGTACTTC.

This chain connects TRBV2 to TRBJ1-3; perhaps TRBD1 as D (6 bases). Germline V gene data show CDR1 as SNHLY and CDR2 as FYNNEI. The CDR3 length is 15 residues. V was clipped by 5 bases and J by 2 bases, with 13 bases between them. CDR3 residues: CASSYTGIAGNTIYF. CDR3 DNA sequence: TGTGCCAGCAGTTACACAGGGATAGCTGGAAACACCATATATTTT.

This chain joins TRBV7-9 and TRBJ2-7; a possible D gene is TRBD1 (5 bases). The germline V gene encodes CDR1 SEHNR and CDR2 FQNEAQ (reference sequence). V was clipped by 3 bases and J by 2 bases, with 8 bases between them. The CDR3 length is 13 residues. The CDR3 region is CASSLRTTYEQYF. The CDR3 DNA follows: TGTGCCAGCAGCTTGCGGACAACCTACGAGCAGTACTTC.

The chain recombines TRBV7-9 with TRBJ2-5, with D possibly TRBD2 on 7 matching bases. CDR1 and CDR2 from the germline V gene are SEHNR and FQNEAQ (reference sequence). CDR3 length: 18 residues. The V end was cut by 1 base, the J end by 2 bases, with 20 bases between. Here the CDR3 DNA reads TGTGCCAGCAGCTTAGAGAGAGTGTGGGCGGGGGCTCAAGAGACCCAGTACTTC. Protein sequence: CASSLERVWAGAQETQYF.

J is TRBJ1-2 and V is TRBV19; TRBD1 might be the D (5 bases). The germline V and J ends were trimmed by 5 bases and 3 bases, with 16 bases remaining between them. CDR1 and CDR2 from the germline V gene are LNHDA and SQIVND (reference sequence). The CDR3 is made up of 15 amino acids. The chain's CDR3 is CASSVTYKGDYGYTF. Here the CDR3 DNA reads TGTGCCAGTAGTGTAACATATAAAGGGGACTATGGCTACACCTTC.

The chain carries TRBV2 and TRBJ1-1; the D gene is possibly TRBD1 (5 bases). V dropped 3 bases and J dropped 11 bases, with 22 bases sitting between them. CDR3 size: 15 residues. CDR1 and CDR2 from the germline V gene are SNHLY and FYNNEI. Here the CDR3 DNA reads TGTGCCAGCAGTGACCTCCCCGGGGGGGGGTCGTTTGCTTTCTTT. It specifies CASSDLPGGGSFAFF.

CDR3 residues: CASSPTAGGDTEAFF. Written as DNA, the CDR3 is TGTGCCAGTAGTCCCACCGCGGGGGGGGACACTGAAGCTTTCTTT. This rearrangement joins TRBV19 to TRBJ1-1, with D possibly TRBD1 on 5 matching bases. V was pared by 5 bases and J by 3 bases, with 16 bases between. Germline V gene data show CDR1 as LNHDA and CDR2 as SQIVND (reference sequence). The CDR3 totals 15 residues.

The rearrangement links TRBV27 to TRBJ2-3; a possible D gene is TRBD2 (5 bases). Trimming took off 2 bases at V and 3 bases at J, with 9 bases between the two ends. The CDR3 consists of 14 residues. Per germline, CDR1 MNHEY and CDR2 SMNVEV (reference sequence). Written as DNA, the CDR3 is TGTGCCAGCAGTTTAAGCGGTCGGACAGATACGCAGTATTTT. As protein: CASSLSGRTDTQYF.

The chain employs TRBV7-2 and TRBJ2-3; 7 positions match TRBD1. J gave up 4 bases and V 3 bases, and 4 bases lay outside the gene matches. The CDR3 has 14 residues. Per germline, CDR1 SGHTA and CDR2 FQGNSA. In DNA, the CDR3 is TGTGCCAGCAGCTTCCAGACAGGGTCAGATACGCAGTATTTT. Translated, it gives CASSFQTGSDTQYF. The full variable domain, rest sourced from reference TRBV7-2 and TRBJ2-3, is GAGVSQSPSNKVTEKGKDVELRCDPISGHTALYWYRQSLGQGLEFLIYFQGNSAPDKSGLPSDRFSAERTGGSVSTLTIQRTQQEDSAVYLCASSFQTGSDTQYFGPGTRLTVL.

This clone was detected only once. The gene calls are TRBV7-2 and TRBJ2-1, with 7 positions matching TRBD2. CDR1 is SGHTA, CDR2 FQGNSA, per germline. This CDR3 has 16 amino acids. Losses at the gene ends were 3 bases for V and 10 bases for J; bases not matched to a gene: 15. The CDR3: CASSLARTRPSQEQFF. The CDR3 bases are TGTGCCAGCAGCTTGGCGAGGACTAGACCGTCCCAGGAGCAGTTCTTC.

This sequence joins TRBV5-1 and TRBJ2-3; perhaps TRBD2 as D (6 bases). In germline, CDR1 is SGHRS, CDR2 YFSETQ. V dropped 2 bases and J dropped 4 bases, with 8 bases sitting between them. CDR3 size: 13 residues. Here the CDR3 reads CASSFRRADTQYF. The CDR3 nucleotides are TGCGCCAGCAGCTTTAGGAGGGCAGATACGCAGTATTTT.

The gene calls are TRBV7-8 and TRBJ2-7; the match to TRBD2 covers 13 bases. Germline V gene data show CDR1 as SGHVS and CDR2 as FQNEAQ. Germline trimming cut 6 bases from V and 7 bases from J; bases unmatched to any gene: 9. CDR3 size: 15 residues. Here the CDR3 reads CASSPTSGRAREQYF. For the CDR3, the DNA is TGTGCCAGCAGTCCAACTAGCGGGAGGGCCAGGGAGCAGTACTTC.

V usage is TRBV10-3 and J usage is TRBJ2-7; D may be TRBD2 (6 bases). The germline V gene encodes CDR1 ENHRY and CDR2 SYGVKD. The CDR3 is 15 residues long. Trimming removed 0 bases from V and 5 bases from J, with 14 bases in between. The CDR3 DNA reads TGTGCCATCAGTGAGTCCCTAGCAGCGGGCCACGAGCAGTACTTC. It encodes CAISESLAAGHEQYF.

This sequence joins TRBV29-1 and TRBJ2-7; D perhaps matches TRBD1 (5 bases). The V end was cut by 4 bases, the J end by 9 bases, with 16 bases between. This CDR3 spans 12 amino acids. The germline CDR1 and CDR2 sequences are SQVTM and ANQGSEA. Here the CDR3 reads CSVVGGWGGQYF. In DNA, the CDR3 is TGCAGCGTTGTCGGTGGGTGGGGCGGGCAGTACTTC.

The rearrangement joins TRBV7-3 to TRBJ2-7, with D possibly being TRBD2 (6 bases). There are 16 residues in the CDR3. Germline lookup yields CDR1 SGHTA and CDR2 FQGTGA. Deletions cut 0 bases from V and 2 bases from J, with 14 bases between. CDR3 in amino acids: CASSLTGIADTYEQYF. The DNA of the CDR3 is TGTGCCAGCAGCTTAACGGGAATAGCGGACACCTACGAGCAGTACTTC. The variable domain in full, completed from reference TRBV7-3 and TRBJ2-7, reads GAGVSQTPSNKVTEKGKYVELRCDPISGHTALYWYRQSLGQGPEFLIYFQGTGAADDSGLPNDRFFAVRPEGSVSTLKIQRTERGDSAVYLCASSLTGIADTYEQYFGPGTRLTVT.

The CDR3: CASSQNGQGADRYTF. The CDR3 DNA is TGCGCCAGCAGCCAAAATGGACAGGGGGCCGATCGCTACACCTTC. The rearrangement uses TRBV4-3 and TRBJ1-2; 11 nucleotides line up with TRBD1. V shed 2 bases, J shed 9 bases, and the junction held 8 bases outside the gene matches. Germline V lookup: CDR1 LGHNA, CDR2 YSLEER. There are 15 residues in the CDR3.

CDR3 loop: CASSVTGGSGANVLTF. The CDR3 DNA reads TGTGCCAGCAGCGTTACAGGGGGATCTGGGGCCAACGTCCTGACTTTC. The rearrangement uses TRBV9 and TRBJ2-6, with 8 bases lining up with TRBD1. CDR1 is SGDLS and CDR2 is YYNGEE in the germline V gene. The V and J ends lost 2 bases and 1 base, in that order; junction bases with no gene match: 2. The CDR3 spans 16 residues. Variable domain in full (rest from reference TRBV9 and TRBJ2-6): DSGVTQTPKHLITATGQRVTLRCSPRSGDLSVYWYQQSLDQGLQFLIQYYNGEERAKGNILERFSAQQFPDLHSELNLSSLELGDSALYFCASSVTGGSGANVLTFGAGSRLTVL.

The CDR3 coding sequence is TGCAGTGCTAGCGTTTTCGAGACCCAGTACTTC. Amino acids: CSASVFETQYF. The genes are TRBV20-1 and TRBJ2-5; no reliable D call. The CDR3 consists of 11 residues. Between the trimmed V and J ends, which lost 3 bases and 5 bases, there was a span of 7 bases. The germline V gene encodes CDR1 DFQATT and CDR2 SNEGSKA (reference sequence).

V and J are TRBV5-6 and TRBJ1-2; no definite D call. The CDR3 is made up of 13 amino acids. Per germline, CDR1 SGHDT and CDR2 YYEEEE. V dropped 4 bases and J dropped 2 bases, with 9 bases sitting between them. The CDR3 DNA reads TGTGCCAGCAGCCAAACGGGAAACTATGGCTACACCTTC. As protein: CASSQTGNYGYTF.

This clone was counted once. The V call is TRBV4-1, the J call TRBJ2-4; 7 bases map to TRBD2. After removal of 1 base from V and 1 base from J, the junction contained 10 bases not matched to a gene. The CDR3 spans 18 residues. Germline V lookup: CDR1 MGHRA, CDR2 YSYEKL. CDR3 nucleotides: TGCGCCAGCAGCCAAGTTTTAGGTCGGCGGGAGGCCAAAAACATTCAGTACTTC. Protein product: CASSQVLGRREAKNIQYF.

This sequence joins TRBV7-6 and TRBJ2-7; the match to TRBD2 covers 8 bases. The germline gives CDR1 SGHVS, CDR2 FNYEAQ. The length of the CDR3 is 15 residues. J was trimmed by 5 bases and V by 6 bases; bases with no gene match: 12. The CDR3 nucleotides read TGTGCCAGCAGTATGATAGAAGCGGGAGACAACGAGCAGTACTTC. Residues: CASSMIEAGDNEQYF.

The chain joins TRBV4-1 to TRBJ2-7; 7 nucleotides match TRBD1. The germline V gene has CDR1 MGHRA and CDR2 YSYEKL. V was clipped by 3 bases and J by 5 bases; unmatched bases: 13. This CDR3 is 16 amino acids long. As DNA, the CDR3 is TGCGCCAGCAGCCACCAATACAGGGGTGGCCCCCACGAGCAGTACTTC. It translates to CASSHQYRGGPHEQYF.

The table lists this clone with a count of one. The chain recombines TRBV9 with TRBJ2-3; weak D call: TRBD2 (5 bases). The V end lost 7 bases, the J end lost 0 bases, and 12 bases lay between the germline ends. CDR3 length: 14 residues. CDR1 and CDR2 (germline): SGDLS, YYNGEE. DNA of the CDR3: TGTGCCAGCGGAAGCGGATCTAGCACAGATACGCAGTATTTT. This gives the protein CASGSGSSTDTQYF.

In regard to this clone: Relative to the germline gene, one junction end is altered; a read error may explain this. This chain connects TRBV9 to TRBJ2-7; 7 nucleotides line up with TRBD2. There are 14 residues in the CDR3. Germline assignment: CDR1 SGDLS and CDR2 YYNGEE. CDR3: CAGSVATGGGEQYF. DNA of the CDR3: TGTGCCGGCAGCGTAGCTACGGGAGGAGGCGAGCAGTACTTC.

V is TRBV7-2 and J is TRBJ1-2; 9 nucleotides match TRBD1. The V gene's germline CDR1 is SGHTA and CDR2 FQGNSA. The CDR3 spans 15 residues. V dropped 4 bases and J dropped 7; count of bases not matched to a gene: 10. The CDR3 DNA reads TGTGCCAGCAGCTCGTCCCGGGACAGGGTCGGTGGCTACACCTTC. Protein product: CASSSSRDRVGGYTF.

The chain combines TRBV27 with TRBJ2-1, with D tentatively TRBD1 (5 bases). Germline-derived CDR1 and CDR2 are MNHEY and SMNVEV (reference sequence). The CDR3 consists of 14 residues. The V end was cut by 8 bases, the J end by 1 base, with 12 bases between. In nucleotides, the CDR3 is TGTGCCAGCGGACCAGGGTCTTCCTACAATGAGCAGTTCTTC. This gives the protein CASGPGSSYNEQFF.

The chain links TRBV7-2 to TRBJ1-1; TRBD1 aligns across 8 bases. CDR3 length: 13 residues. From germline, CDR1 is SGHTA and CDR2 FQGNSA. Germline trimming cut 1 base from V and 5 bases from J; bases unmatched to any gene: 0. CDR3 protein: CASSLDRGTEAFF. The CDR3 DNA reads TGTGCCAGCAGCTTAGACAGGGGGACTGAAGCTTTCTTT.

The chain links TRBV27 to TRBJ1-5, with 9 bases aligning to TRBD1. CDR1 is MNHEY and CDR2 is SMNVEV in the germline V gene (reference sequence). V was pared by 6 bases and J by 7 bases, with 7 bases of the junction left unmatched. The CDR3 extends over 14 amino acids. CDR3 in amino acids: CASRVTGGLQPQHF. Here the CDR3 DNA reads TGTGCCAGCAGGGTGACAGGGGGACTGCAGCCCCAGCATTTT.